The next 13 T cell receptor beta chains were all read from a single sample in a study of CD8 T cells in ankylosing spondylitis. Findings of the study overall: Characteristic of ankylosing spondylitis blood, it appeared, was a TCR beta motif comprising several highly homologous variants.

No cognate antigen is known for these TCRs. Via MiXCR, TCRdb re-called the 5' RACE reads, giving one row per CDR3 protein. The repertoire holds under 550,000 distinct CDR3 sequences, with 26% as singletons. The sequenced sample consisted of blood, either unsorted or a sorted T cell fraction (not recorded which). These receptors came from a male donor with ankylosing spondylitis.

A few counts support this clonotype. The chain is built from TRBV3-1 and TRBJ2-1; 9 nucleotides line up with TRBD2. Germline V gene lookup returns CDR1 LGHDT and CDR2 YNNKEL (reference sequence). There are 16 residues in the CDR3. Trimming removed 1 base from V and 8 bases from J; junction bases left unmatched: 9. For the CDR3, the DNA is TGTGCCAGCAGCCAAGCCGGCGGGAGGGCGGGCGATGAGCAGTTCTTC. Translated: CASSQAGGRAGDEQFF.

The chain is built from TRBV29-1 and TRBJ2-5; D gene uncertain. CDR3 size: 13 residues. Germline CDR1 and CDR2: SQVTM and ANQGSEA. The V and J ends lost 5 bases and 2 bases respectively, with 12 bases between them. The chain's CDR3 is CSVPTESQETQYF. CDR3 nucleotides: TGCAGCGTTCCTACAGAGTCGCAAGAGACCCAGTACTTC.

This rearrangement joins TRBV4-2 to TRBJ1-1, with D perhaps matching TRBD1 (5 bases). The germline V gene has CDR1 LGHNA and CDR2 YNFKEQ. V lost 0 bases and J lost 11, with 13 bases in between. The CDR3 is made up of 13 amino acids. The CDR3 DNA reads TGTGCCAGCAGCCAAGAGTCAGGGTTTTCGGCTTTCTTT. Encoded protein: CASSQESGFSAFF.

The genes are TRBV30 and TRBJ2-7, with 8 nucleotides matching TRBD2. Looked up from germline, CDR1 is GTSNPN and CDR2 is SVGIG (reference sequence). Trimming cost V 3 bases and J 1 base; bases outside gene matches: 14. This CDR3 has 17 residues. CDR3 coding DNA: TGTGCCTGGAGACAACCCCGGAGCGGGAGAGGATCCTACGAGCAGTACTTC. This translates into CAWRQPRSGRGSYEQYF.

The chain carries TRBV6-5 and TRBJ2-1; tentatively, D is TRBD1 (5 bases). The CDR3 has 11 residues. The germline V gene has CDR1 MNHEY and CDR2 SVGAGI. Trimming shortened V by 10 bases and J by 7 bases, and 11 bases separated the two germline ends. CDR3 amino acids: CATGGANEQFF. The CDR3 DNA is TGTGCCACCGGTGGGGCAAATGAGCAGTTCTTC.

The sample holds many counts of this clonotype. The DNA is omitted, as the CDR3 cannot be located on it reliably, and the CDR3 follows TCRdb's listing. The chain links TRBV5-6 to TRBJ2-7; the listed D gene, TRBD1, was not tested against the DNA. CDR1 is SGHDT, CDR2 YYEEEE, per germline. Ends included, the CDR3 has 12 residues. Here the CDR3 reads CASSFGTGSRYV.

This clonotype came up a few times. CDR3 in DNA: TGTGCCAGCTCACTAGACGCGTCCGATACGCAGTATTTT. Amino acid sequence: CASSLDASDTQYF. This chain uses TRBV18 with TRBJ2-3; no firm D call. Germline loops: CDR1 KGHSH, CDR2 LQKENI. V lost 4 bases and J 6 bases, leaving 11 bases between the germline ends. The CDR3 consists of 13 residues.

The rearrangement joins TRBV5-1 to TRBJ1-6, with D uncertain. Trimming pared 4 bases from V and 6 bases from J, leaving 8 bases between. The CDR3 is 13 amino acids. Per germline, CDR1 SGHRS and CDR2 YFSETQ. The CDR3, as DNA: TGCGCCAGCAGCCCAGACACTAATTCACCCCTCCACTTT. Translating gives CASSPDTNSPLHF.

The rearrangement links TRBV4-1 to TRBJ2-1; no clear D. The ends were cut back, 0 bases at V and 1 base at J, with 13 bases in the middle. CDR1 and CDR2 from the germline V gene are MGHRA and YSYEKL. The CDR3 is 17 residues long. The DNA of the CDR3 is TGCGCCAGCAGCCAAGATAGGGTAGTCCCATCCTACAATGAGCAGTTCTTC. Its protein is CASSQDRVVPSYNEQFF.

This clonotype was recorded once. CDR3 coding DNA: TGTGCCAGCAGCTTAGATCGCAGGCGGAATTCACCCCTCCACTTT. The encoded protein is CASSLDRRRNSPLHF. The rearrangement joins TRBV7-2 to TRBJ1-6; D is undetermined. CDR1 is SGHTA and CDR2 is FQGNSA in the germline V gene. The CDR3 is made up of 15 amino acids. Trimming stripped 1 base from V and 7 bases from J, with 11 bases between.

This clonotype was seen only a few times. The chain uses TRBV29-1 and TRBJ1-4; D is ambiguous. The CDR3 length is 11 residues. Germline values: CDR1 SQVTM, CDR2 ANQGSEA. The V gene lost 1 base and the J gene lost 8 bases, with 5 bases spanning the gap. The CDR3 is CSVEAGEKLFF. The CDR3 DNA is TGCAGCGTTGAAGCGGGGGAAAAACTGTTTTTT.

The chain is built from TRBV2 and TRBJ1-4, with D uncertain. V was trimmed by 7 bases and J by 2 bases, leaving 11 bases between them. Germline V gene lookup returns CDR1 SNHLY and CDR2 FYNNEI. This CDR3 is 14 amino acids long. The CDR3 DNA follows: TGTGCCAGCATGATCGGTGGGACTAATGAAAAACTGTTTTTT. The encoded protein is CASMIGGTNEKLFF.

The chain combines TRBV7-2 with TRBJ2-7; 8 bases line up with TRBD1. CDR1 and CDR2 from the germline V gene are SGHTA and FQGNSA. The CDR3 covers 14 residues. After removal of 5 bases from V and 3 bases from J, the junction contained 6 bases not matched to a gene. Written as DNA, the CDR3 is TGTGCCAGCAGCCCAAGGACAGGGAACTACGAGCAGTACTTC. Protein: CASSPRTGNYEQYF. Drawing the rest from reference TRBV7-2 and TRBJ2-7, the complete variable domain is GAGVSQSPSNKVTEKGKDVELRCDPISGHTALYWYRQSLGQGLEFLIYFQGNSAPDKSGLPSDRFSAERTGGSVSTLTIQRTQQEDSAVYLCASSPRTGNYEQYFGPGTRLTVT.